This TCR beta chain was documented in a study of blood T cell repertoires in COVID-19. Study-level background: COVID-19 samples from acute and convalescent phases originated in the United States, Italy and Spain. PBMCs, B-cell-depleted T cells, or T cells were the source of the cDNA or gDNA that made up the material.

CDR3 length equals 18 residues. The ends lost 4 bases at V and 5 bases at J; junction bases unmatched: 15. From germline, CDR1 is SEHNR and CDR2 FQNEAQ (reference sequence). Followed longitudinally, the Seattle patients had been enrolled during active infection. This clone was seen more than once but under ten times. Methods used by the authors: Reference gene primer amplification gave estimated nucleated cell counts. Sequenced by immunoSEQ multiplex PCR; TCRdb stores in-frame clones only, minus some. V and J calls and clone size follow that table, whereas D and trimming were derived from the DNA. The table records 290,000 or so clones, just over 90% of them present only once.

Sequencing was carried out using peripheral blood. The chain couples TRBV7-9 to TRBJ2-1, with 9 bases identical to TRBD1. The receptor's source is a woman in her thirties with COVID-19, enrolled during active disease. CDR3 in DNA: TGTGCCAGCAGCTCACAGGGGGCGCGGGTTCATGGAAACAATGAGCAGTTCTTC. As protein: CASSSQGARVHGNNEQFF. Full variable domain (outside the CDR3, taken from reference TRBV7-9 and TRBJ2-1): DTGVSQNPRHKITKRGQNVTFRCDPISEHNRLYWYRQTLGQGPEFLTYFQNEAQLEKSRLLSDRFSAERPKGSFSTLEIQRTEQGDSAMYLCASSSQGARVHGNNEQFFGPGTRLTVL.